This T cell receptor (beta chain) was observed in a study of radiation and T cells in renal cell carcinoma. Overall study: Nephrectomy followed 15 Gy stereotactic body radiation by 4 weeks.

Noted time point: blood 2 weeks post-SBRT. Treatment meaning: 15 Gy SBRT to primary tumor, nephrectomy 4 weeks later. Radiation-treated patients gave blood at baseline, week 2 and week 4. This renal cell carcinoma was of the clear cell type. Produced via immunoSEQ multiplex PCR; TCRdb's table is partial and in-frame only. The repertoire consists of 45,000 to 55,000 clones, with 80% occurring once and the leading ten covering 29%. Germline V lookup: CDR1 SNHLY, CDR2 FYNNEI. This CDR3 spans 15 amino acids. V lost 4 bases and J lost 3; bases outside the gene matches: 5. The receptor's source is a woman in her 70s with renal cell carcinoma. The chain employs TRBV2 and TRBJ1-5, with 8 positions matching TRBD1. The source material was blood, sampled from a patient whose treatment included radiotherapy and nephrectomy. The DNA for the CDR3 is TGTGCCAGCAGTGGGGCAGGGGGCCTCAATCAGCCCCAGCATTTT. This gives the protein CASSGAGGLNQPQHF.